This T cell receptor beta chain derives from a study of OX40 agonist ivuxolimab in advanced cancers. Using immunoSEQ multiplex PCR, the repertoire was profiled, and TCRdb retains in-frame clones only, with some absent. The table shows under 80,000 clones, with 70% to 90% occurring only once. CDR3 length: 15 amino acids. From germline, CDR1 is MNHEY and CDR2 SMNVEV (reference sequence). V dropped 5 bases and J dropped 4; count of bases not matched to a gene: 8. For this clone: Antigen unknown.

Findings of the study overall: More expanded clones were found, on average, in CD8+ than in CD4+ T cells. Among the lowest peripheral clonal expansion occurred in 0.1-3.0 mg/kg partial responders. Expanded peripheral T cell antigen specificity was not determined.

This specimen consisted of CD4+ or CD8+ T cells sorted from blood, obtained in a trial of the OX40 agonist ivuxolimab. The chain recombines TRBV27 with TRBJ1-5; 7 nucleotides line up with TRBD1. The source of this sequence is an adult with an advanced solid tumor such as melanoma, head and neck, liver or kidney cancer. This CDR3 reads CASSLTGDGNQPQHF. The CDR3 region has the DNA TGTGCCAGCAGTCTTACAGGGGACGGTAATCAGCCCCAGCATTTT.